These 4 T cell receptor beta chains were sequenced from one sample in a study of T cells in Graves' hyperthyroidism and ophthalmopathy. Amplified TCR beta CDR3 regions derived from RNA transcripts. The TCR CDR3 first-round RT-PCR relied on the HTBI primer set. TCRdb reprocessed the multiplex PCR reads via MiXCR and lists one record per CDR3 protein. The sample yields around 500,000 distinct CDR3 sequences, roughly 23% seen once. Sequencing was performed on blood. The source is an older woman with Graves' ophthalmopathy.

This clonotype was recorded many times. This chain connects TRBV3-1 to TRBJ1-2; 7 bases match TRBD1. The V gene end was trimmed by 3 bases and the J gene end by 5 bases; junction bases not matched to a gene: 3. This CDR3 comprises 13 residues. The germline gives CDR1 LGHDT, CDR2 YNNKEL (reference sequence). The CDR3 DNA follows: TGTGCCAGCAGCCAGCAGGGGGAATATGGCTACACCTTC. As protein: CASSQQGEYGYTF.

This clonotype appeared a few times. This chain joins TRBV24-1 and TRBJ2-3; maybe TRBD2 (6 bases). CDR3 length equals 13 residues. In germline, CDR1 is KGHDR, CDR2 SFDVKD. The V end was cut by 9 bases, the J end by 0 bases, with 9 bases between. The CDR3 sequence is CATGDSSTDTQYF. The CDR3 coding sequence is TGTGCCACCGGGGACTCTAGCACAGATACGCAGTATTTT.

The V gene is TRBV19, the J gene TRBJ1-6; 7 bases match TRBD1. V was pared by 7 bases and J by 10 bases, with 7 bases of the junction left unmatched. The germline V gene encodes CDR1 LNHDA and CDR2 SQIVND (reference sequence). This CDR3 is built from 13 residues. For the CDR3, the DNA is TGTGCCAGTAACATCCCAGGGGGATCACCCCTCCACTTT. Translated: CASNIPGGSPLHF.

This chain connects TRBV30 to TRBJ1-3, with no clear D. This CDR3 spans 12 amino acids. The V gene's germline CDR1 is GTSNPN and CDR2 SVGIG (reference sequence). Trimming took 0 bases from V and 8 from J, leaving 8 bases between them. The CDR3 DNA reads as TGTGCCTGGAGTGTTAACTCGGACACCATATATTTT. Its protein is CAWSVNSDTIYF.